This entry is about one T cell receptor (beta chain). This sample is part of a study of technical replicates of blood from several donors. Repertoires were generated with immunoSEQ multiplex PCR, while TCRdb's copy carries only in-frame clones and drops some. The data show over 60,000 clones, about 92% seen once. Germline lookup yields CDR1 MNHEY and CDR2 SMNVEV (reference sequence). The CDR3 is made up of 15 amino acids. V lost 3 bases, J lost 8 bases, and 7 bases stayed unmatched. The TCR comes from a human donor in good health. The sequenced sample was T cells isolated from PBMCs. This chain uses TRBV27 with TRBJ2-1; 10 bases match TRBD2. The CDR3 DNA follows: TGTGCCAGCAGTTTCCTAGCGGGAGAAAGGCATGAGCAGTTCTTC. This codes for CASSFLAGERHEQFF.